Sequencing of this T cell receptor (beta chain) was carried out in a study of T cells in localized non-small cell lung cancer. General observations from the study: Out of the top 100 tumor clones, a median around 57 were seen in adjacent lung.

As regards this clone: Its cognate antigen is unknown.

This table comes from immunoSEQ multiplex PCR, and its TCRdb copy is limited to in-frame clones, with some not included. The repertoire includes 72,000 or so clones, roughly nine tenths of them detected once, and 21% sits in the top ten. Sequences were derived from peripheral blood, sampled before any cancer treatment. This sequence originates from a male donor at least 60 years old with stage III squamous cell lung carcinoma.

CDR3 coding DNA: TGTGCCAGCAGCACGAGAAGGGAGGTCCTCTCTGGAAACACCATATATTTT. Amino acid sequence: CASSTRREVLSGNTIYF. The V and J genes are TRBV7-9 and TRBJ1-3; no clear D gene. Germline lookup yields CDR1 SEHNR and CDR2 FQNEAQ (reference sequence). This CDR3 spans 17 amino acids. Trimming took 5 bases from V and 0 from J, leaving 17 bases between them.